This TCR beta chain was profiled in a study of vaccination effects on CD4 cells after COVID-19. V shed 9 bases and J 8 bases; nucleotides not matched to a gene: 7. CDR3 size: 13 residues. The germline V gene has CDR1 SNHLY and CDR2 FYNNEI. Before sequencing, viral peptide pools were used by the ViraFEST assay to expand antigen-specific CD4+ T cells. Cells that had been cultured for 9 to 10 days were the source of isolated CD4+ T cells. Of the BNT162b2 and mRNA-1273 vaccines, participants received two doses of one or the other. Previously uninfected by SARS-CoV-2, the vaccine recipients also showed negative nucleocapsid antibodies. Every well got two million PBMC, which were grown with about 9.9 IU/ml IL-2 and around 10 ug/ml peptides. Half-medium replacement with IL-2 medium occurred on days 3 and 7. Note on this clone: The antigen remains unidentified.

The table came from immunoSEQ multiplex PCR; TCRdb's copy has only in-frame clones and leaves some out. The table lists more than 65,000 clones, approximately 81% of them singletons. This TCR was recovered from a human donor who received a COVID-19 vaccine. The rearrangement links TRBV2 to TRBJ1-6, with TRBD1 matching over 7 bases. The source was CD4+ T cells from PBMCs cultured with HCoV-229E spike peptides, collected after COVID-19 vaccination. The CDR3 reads CASMTGRDSPLHF. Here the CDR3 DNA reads TGTGCCAGTATGACAGGGCGGGATTCACCCCTCCACTTT.